This T cell receptor (beta chain) stems from a study of Graves' ophthalmopathy and Graves' hyperthyroidism. CDR1 and CDR2 (germline): LNHDA, SQIVND (reference sequence). V was cut by 0 bases and J by 9 bases, with 12 bases left in between. This CDR3 is 15 amino acids long. Amplification targeted the TCR beta CDR3 regions, with RNA transcripts as the source material. RT-PCR with HTBI primers came first, then second-round multiplex PCR. In TCRdb, the multiplex PCR reads were re-called with MiXCR into one record per CDR3 protein. The sample has about 390,000 distinct CDR3 sequences, approximately 17% seen once.

The sequenced material came from peripheral blood. V and J are TRBV19 and TRBJ1-6; no firm D call. The sequence derives from an adult woman with stable Graves' hyperthyroidism. The CDR3 DNA is TGTGCCAGTAGTATAGATGGCAGCTCAGGTTCACCCCTCCACTTT. Translated, it gives CASSIDGSSGSPLHF.